The 17 T cell receptor beta chains below come from one sample, sequenced in a study of beta chain features in type 1 diabetes. Study observations and caveats: All four CD4+ subsets from Type 1 diabetes patients carried moderately but significantly shorter TCRB CDR3s.

Expressed TCRB transcripts were sequenced after all isolated RNA was converted to cDNA. TCRdb's table, derived via immunoSEQ multiplex PCR, lists solely in-frame clones and lacks some. The repertoire has about 120,000 clones, roughly 15% of them found once; the top ten carry about 2.1%. Their antigens are not known. The sequencing sample was made of central memory CD4+ T cells from blood. Source of these receptors: a man aged 25-45 years with type 1 diabetes.

CDR3 protein: CAWSVGVQETQYF. The CDR3 nucleotides are TGTGCCTGGAGTGTCGGGGTACAAGAGACCCAGTACTTC. The rearrangement joins TRBV30 to TRBJ2-5, with a weak D call TRBD2 (5 bases). There are 13 residues in the CDR3. The germline CDR1 and CDR2 sequences are GTSNPN and SVGIG (reference sequence). The V end lost 0 bases, the J end lost 2 bases, and 7 bases lay between the germline ends.

The chain joins TRBV7-2 to TRBJ2-3; no firm D call. The germline gives CDR1 SGHTA, CDR2 FQGNSA. The CDR3 length is 15 residues. Trimming cost V 1 base and J 6 bases, with 14 bases left between them. CDR3 loop: CASSLGDRPVDTQYF. The DNA for the CDR3 is TGTGCCAGCAGCTTAGGAGACCGCCCGGTGGATACGCAGTATTTT.

This clone appeared many times. The chain couples TRBV7-9 to TRBJ2-7; D not resolved. The germline V and J ends were trimmed by 3 bases and 2 bases, with 8 bases remaining between them. This CDR3 spans 13 amino acids. Germline-derived CDR1 and CDR2 are SEHNR and FQNEAQ (reference sequence). The CDR3 bases are TGTGCCAGCAGCTTGGCGGATACCTACGAGCAGTACTTC. It specifies CASSLADTYEQYF.

CDR3 sequence reads: CASSRSSGANVLTF. CDR3 DNA: TGTGCCAGCAGCCGGAGCTCTGGGGCCAACGTCCTGACTTTC. The chain recombines TRBV9 with TRBJ2-6; D gene uncertain. V gave up 4 bases and J gave up 0 bases, with 5 bases separating them. CDR3 size: 14 residues. Germline-derived CDR1 and CDR2 are SGDLS and YYNGEE.

This clone was counted many times. This sequence joins TRBV5-1 and TRBJ1-5; 8 positions match TRBD1. V was pared by 0 bases and J by 2 bases, with 1 base of the junction left unmatched. Germline assignment: CDR1 SGHRS and CDR2 YFSETQ. The CDR3 runs to 15 residues. This chain's CDR3 is CASSLEGQGNQPQHF. CDR3 bases: TGCGCCAGCAGCTTGGAGGGACAGGGCAATCAGCCCCAGCATTTT.

The V gene is TRBV6-6, the J gene TRBJ2-5; D not resolved. Trimming stripped 5 bases from V and 2 bases from J, with 9 bases between. Germline CDR1 MNHNY, CDR2 SVGAGI (reference sequence). This CDR3 is built from 13 residues. The CDR3 sequence: CASSRFMQETQYF. The CDR3 nucleotides read TGTGCCAGCAGTCGATTCATGCAAGAGACCCAGTACTTC.

The chain links TRBV29-1 to TRBJ2-3, with unresolved D. Germline CDR1 SQVTM, CDR2 ANQGSEA. The CDR3 totals 13 residues. The V and J ends lost 7 bases and 0 bases respectively, with 11 bases between them. The CDR3 loop reads CSATSRSTDTQYF. The CDR3 region has the DNA TGCAGCGCTACCTCGCGAAGCACAGATACGCAGTATTTT.

V is TRBV12-5 and J is TRBJ2-2; D gene ambiguous. The CDR3 is made up of 13 amino acids. Germline values: CDR1 LGHNT, CDR2 FRNRAP. Trimming stripped 1 base from V and 3 bases from J, with 3 bases between. Here the CDR3 reads CASGLGHTGELFF. In DNA form, the CDR3 reads TGTGCTAGTGGTTTGGGACACACCGGGGAGCTGTTTTTT.

The V gene is TRBV10-3, the J gene TRBJ1-1; a weak D match, TRBD1 (5 bases). The CDR3 runs to 14 residues. CDR1 is ENHRY and CDR2 is SYGVKD in the germline V gene. The ends were cut back, 10 bases at V and 3 bases at J, with 18 bases in the middle. The CDR3: CATLDILGYTEAFF. The CDR3 coding sequence is TGTGCCACCCTGGACATACTGGGGTACACTGAAGCTTTCTTT.

This clone was observed a few times. The chain combines TRBV20-1 with TRBJ2-7; tentatively, D is TRBD2 (6 bases). From germline, CDR1 is DFQATT and CDR2 SNEGSKA (reference sequence). The CDR3 extends over 11 amino acids. CDR3 nucleotide sequence: TGCAGCGGGGGACGCTCCTACGAGCAGTACTTC. It is translated as CSGGRSYEQYF.

V gene TRBV7-9 combines with J gene TRBJ2-1; D possibly corresponds to TRBD1 (6 bases). This CDR3 has 14 residues. Germline values: CDR1 SEHNR, CDR2 FQNEAQ (reference sequence). Trimming pared 2 bases from V and 7 bases from J, leaving 12 bases between. The CDR3 spells CASSLTRGKNEQFF. Written as DNA, the CDR3 is TGTGCCAGCAGCTTAACCAGGGGTAAAAATGAGCAGTTCTTC. The full variable domain, its missing parts supplied by reference TRBV7-9 and TRBJ2-1, is DTGVSQNPRHKITKRGQNVTFRCDPISEHNRLYWYRQTLGQGPEFLTYFQNEAQLEKSRLLSDRFSAERPKGSFSTLEIQRTEQGDSAMYLCASSLTRGKNEQFFGPGTRLTVL.

This clone has only a few counts. The chain combines TRBV29-1 with TRBJ1-2; no clear D gene. The CDR3 is made up of 10 amino acids. Per the germline V gene, CDR1 is SQVTM and CDR2 is ANQGSEA. Between the trimmed V and J ends, which lost 2 bases and 6 bases, there was a span of 4 bases. CDR3: CSVERDGYTF. CDR3 in DNA: TGCAGCGTTGAAAGGGATGGCTACACCTTC. The complete variable domain, with remaining parts taken from reference TRBV29-1 and TRBJ1-2, reads SAVISQKPSRDICQRGTSLTIQCQVDSQVTMMFWYRQQPGQSLTLIATANQGSEATYESGFVIDKFPISRPNLTFSTLTVSNMSPEDSSIYLCSVERDGYTFGSGTRLTVV.

The genes are TRBV7-9 and TRBJ1-2; a weak D match, TRBD1 (6 bases). V lost 7 bases and J lost 6, with 15 bases in between. This CDR3 comprises 13 residues. The V gene's germline CDR1 is SEHNR and CDR2 FQNEAQ (reference sequence). As DNA, the CDR3 is TGTGCCAGCACCCGTTTTGGGGGCGATGGCTACACCTTC. This encodes CASTRFGGDGYTF. Variable domain in full (rest from reference TRBV7-9 and TRBJ1-2): DTGVSQNPRHKITKRGQNVTFRCDPISEHNRLYWYRQTLGQGPEFLTYFQNEAQLEKSRLLSDRFSAERPKGSFSTLEIQRTEQGDSAMYLCASTRFGGDGYTFGSGTRLTVV.

This clone has a handful of counts. At the DNA level, this CDR3 is encoded by other sequences in the same sample as well. V gene TRBV28 combines with J gene TRBJ2-7; D is ambiguous. The V gene lost 3 bases and the J gene lost 4 bases, with 4 bases spanning the gap. Germline assignment: CDR1 MDHEN and CDR2 SYDVKM. CDR3 length equals 11 residues. As DNA, the CDR3 is TGTGCCAGCAGTTTGGGGTACGAGCAGTACTTC. Residues: CASSLGYEQYF.

This chain uses TRBV5-6 with TRBJ2-7; 8 positions match TRBD1. The junction had 7 bases not matched to a gene; V was cut back by 3 bases and J by 11 bases. The CDR3 extends over 12 amino acids. Germline-derived CDR1 and CDR2 are SGHDT and YYEEEE. The CDR3 loop is CASSSGQAPEYF. CDR3 DNA: TGTGCCAGCAGCTCGGGACAGGCCCCGGAGTACTTC.

This clone was detected a few times. The genes are TRBV30 and TRBJ2-5; D uncertain. The V end was cut by 0 bases, the J end by 5 bases, with 16 bases between. The CDR3 has 15 residues. Germline CDR1 is GTSNPN and CDR2 is SVGIG (reference sequence). CDR3 in amino acids: CAWSVLGITKETQYF. DNA for the CDR3: TGTGCCTGGAGTGTACTGGGTATCACCAAGGAGACCCAGTACTTC.

This clone was seen many times. V and J are TRBV30 and TRBJ2-7; D gene ambiguous. Between the trimmed V and J ends, which lost 0 bases and 6 bases, there was a span of 9 bases. There are 12 residues in the CDR3. CDR1 and CDR2 (germline): GTSNPN, SVGIG (reference sequence). The CDR3 nucleotides read TGTGCCTGGAGTGTTCGTGGGGTCGAGCAGTACTTC. Residues: CAWSVRGVEQYF.